Listed below are T cell receptor beta chains from one sample, sequenced in a study of beta chain features in type 1 diabetes. Here immunoSEQ multiplex PCR was the method, and the copy in TCRdb shows in-frame clones only, minus some. The table records approximately 160,000 clones, less than 9.5% of them present only once. Source material: central memory CD4+ T cells from blood. The receptors shown here come from a young woman in good health. CDR3s include the opening cysteine and the closing phenylalanine or tryptophan. The order of the fields is J gene, clone size, V gene, D gene, CDR3 length, CDR3 protein, CDR3 DNA. A D gene is named only where the DNA matches it firmly. The size field is filled for only some rows; it gives once, few, many or a size class.

J gene: TRBJ1-1; clone size: few; V gene: TRBV30; D gene: NA; CDR3 length: 12; CDR3 protein: CAWIAGATEAFF; CDR3 DNA: TGTGCCTGGATAGCGGGGGCCACTGAAGCTTTCTTT
J gene: TRBJ2-2; clone size: NA; V gene: TRBV4-2; D gene: TRBD2; CDR3 length: 19; CDR3 protein: CASSQDFGTSGIVTGELFF; CDR3 DNA: TGTGCCAGCAGCCAAGACTTTGGTACCAGCGGGATTGTTACCGGGGAGCTGTTTTTT
J gene: TRBJ2-5; clone size: many; V gene: TRBV29-1; D gene: TRBD2; CDR3 length: 12; CDR3 protein: CSGEGLGETQYF; CDR3 DNA: TGCAGCGGCGAGGGACTAGGAGAGACCCAGTACTTC
J gene: TRBJ2-5; clone size: NA; V gene: TRBV6-5; D gene: NA; CDR3 length: 13; CDR3 protein: CASQGGAGETQYF; CDR3 DNA: TGTGCCAGCCAGGGGGGCGCAGGAGAGACCCAGTACTTC
J gene: TRBJ2-3; clone size: NA; V gene: TRBV27; D gene: TRBD2; CDR3 length: 14; CDR3 protein: CASSFGLAGDTQYF; CDR3 DNA: TGTGCCAGCAGTTTCGGACTAGCGGGGGATACGCAGTATTTT
J gene: TRBJ1-4; clone size: NA; V gene: TRBV2; D gene: NA; CDR3 length: 13; CDR3 protein: CASSVELNEKLFF; CDR3 DNA: TGTGCCAGCAGCGTTGAACTTAATGAAAAACTGTTTTTT
J gene: TRBJ2-5; clone size: few; V gene: TRBV27; D gene: TRBD1; CDR3 length: 14; CDR3 protein: CASSSIRGLGTQYF; CDR3 DNA: TGTGCCAGCAGTTCGATCAGGGGGCTCGGGACCCAGTACTTC
J gene: TRBJ1-1; clone size: NA; V gene: TRBV6-5; D gene: TRBD1; CDR3 length: 16; CDR3 protein: CASSYGTGGPDTEAFF; CDR3 DNA: TGTGCCAGCAGTTACGGGACAGGGGGGCCGGACACTGAAGCTTTCTTT
J gene: TRBJ2-7; clone size: NA; V gene: TRBV7-2; D gene: TRBD2; CDR3 length: 15; CDR3 protein: CASSLSTSGGYEQYF; CDR3 DNA: TGTGCCAGCAGCCTCTCAACTAGCGGGGGTTACGAGCAGTACTTC
J gene: TRBJ2-3; clone size: many; V gene: TRBV19; D gene: NA; CDR3 length: 17; CDR3 protein: CASSIQSGNPGADTQYF; CDR3 DNA: TGTGCCAGTAGTATCCAGTCCGGGAACCCCGGCGCAGATACGCAGTATTTT
J gene: TRBJ1-2; clone size: NA; V gene: TRBV5-1; D gene: TRBD1; CDR3 length: 15; CDR3 protein: CASSSGQEANYGYTF; CDR3 DNA: TGCGCCAGCAGCTCGGGACAGGAGGCTAACTATGGCTACACCTTC
J gene: TRBJ2-5; clone size: few; V gene: TRBV6-6; D gene: TRBD1; CDR3 length: 15; CDR3 protein: CASTDGTANGETQYF; CDR3 DNA: TGTGCCAGCACAGACGGGACAGCCAATGGAGAGACCCAGTACTTC
J gene: TRBJ2-1; clone size: few; V gene: TRBV7-2; D gene: NA; CDR3 length: 15; CDR3 protein: CASSLVVSARDEQFF; CDR3 DNA: TGTGCCAGCAGCTTAGTAGTTAGTGCCAGGGATGAGCAGTTCTTC
J gene: TRBJ2-7; clone size: NA; V gene: TRBV7-2; D gene: TRBD1; CDR3 length: 15; CDR3 protein: CASSLGTGFSYEQYF; CDR3 DNA: TGTGCCAGCAGCTTAGGGACAGGATTTTCCTACGAGCAGTACTTC
J gene: TRBJ1-6; clone size: NA; V gene: TRBV18; D gene: NA; CDR3 length: 15; CDR3 protein: CASSPIGHGNSPLHF; CDR3 DNA: TGTGCCAGCTCACCGATTGGGCACGGTAATTCACCCCTCCACTTT
J gene: TRBJ1-1; clone size: many; V gene: TRBV30; D gene: NA; CDR3 length: 13; CDR3 protein: CAWSDGFNTEAFF; CDR3 DNA: TGTGCCTGGAGTGACGGTTTTAACACTGAAGCTTTCTTT
J gene: TRBJ1-1; clone size: NA; V gene: TRBV19; D gene: TRBD1; CDR3 length: 14; CDR3 protein: CASSLTTTGGRAFF; CDR3 DNA: TGTGCCAGTAGTCTAACGACGACAGGGGGGAGAGCTTTCTTT
J gene: TRBJ2-6; clone size: NA; V gene: TRBV30; D gene: NA; CDR3 length: 13; CDR3 protein: CASSGSGANVLTF; CDR3 DNA: TGTGCCTCATCAGGGTCTGGGGCCAACGTCCTGACTTTC
J gene: TRBJ2-7; clone size: NA; V gene: TRBV29-1; D gene: TRBD1; CDR3 length: 11; CDR3 protein: CSAGQAREQYF; CDR3 DNA: TGCAGCGCGGGACAGGCGAGGGAGCAGTACTTC
J gene: TRBJ2-3; clone size: many; V gene: TRBV7-2; D gene: NA; CDR3 length: 13; CDR3 protein: CASSLAGADTQYF; CDR3 DNA: TGTGCCAGCAGCTTAGCGGGAGCAGATACGCAGTATTTT